In this sample, the clone carrying this T cell receptor beta chain turned up many times. As yet, its antigen is unknown. After 5'RACE with constant-segment primers, TCR alpha and TCR beta cDNA libraries carrying sample barcodes and UMIs were obtained. TCRdb re-analysed the 5' RACE reads in MiXCR, keeping a single row per CDR3 protein. This table holds roughly 620,000 distinct CDR3 sequences, approximately 19% found once. The sample belongs to a study of T-cell memory formation after mild COVID-19. Study-wide points: CM and EM subsets held most contracting CD4+ clones; EMRA held CD8+ ones. Clones that contracted from day 15 to 85 had balanced CD4/CD8; later expanders were CD4+ biased. Pre-infection memory carried some responding clones, suggesting that cross-reactive memory joined.

Germline V CDR1 and CDR2: SEHNR, FQNEAQ (reference sequence). Deletions cut 0 bases from V and 1 base from J, with 4 bases between. This CDR3 contains 14 residues. The V and J genes are TRBV7-9 and TRBJ1-5; D gene unclear. The sample was PBMCs or a T cell subset sorted from them (not recorded which). The TCR sequence derives from an adult woman who had mild COVID-19 (a few samples of this study predate the infection). Cell type and time point are not known. CDR3 region: CASSLAGSNQPQHF. In nucleotides, the CDR3 is TGTGCCAGCAGCTTAGCGGGGAGCAATCAGCCCCAGCATTTT.